This T cell receptor (beta chain) was obtained from a study of blood T cell repertoires in COVID-19. Study-level background: Researchers got acute and convalescent COVID-19 samples from the United States, Italy and Spain. PBMCs, B-cell-depleted T cells, or T cells provided the cDNA or gDNA that made up the material.

The method was immunoSEQ multiplex PCR; TCRdb's version includes in-frame clones alone and lacks a portion of them. This table has about 220,000 clones, about 85% appearing once. The sample holds one count of this clone. Sequencing was done on a sample of peripheral blood. This TCR was sampled from a man in his forties or fifties who had recovered from COVID-19.

CDR3: CASSLGRGGYEQYF. CDR3 DNA sequence: TGTGCCAGCAGCTTGGGCAGGGGCGGCTACGAGCAGTACTTC. The chain recombines TRBV5-5 with TRBJ2-7, with D possibly being TRBD1 (6 bases). V lost 0 bases and J 3 bases, leaving 10 bases between the germline ends. The germline gives CDR1 SGHKS, CDR2 YYEKEE (reference sequence). This CDR3 is built from 14 residues.